Shown below are 7 T cell receptor beta chains from a single sample sequenced in a study of shared clonotypes between healthy human individuals. TCRdb keeps only in-frame clones here, not all; method: immunoSEQ multiplex PCR. The table includes millions of clones, more than 90% detected once. Specimen: naive CD4+ T cells sorted from blood. Subset: CD45RA+ positively selected. The receptors originated from a young man in good health.

This rearrangement joins TRBV28 to TRBJ1-5; D is unclear. CDR1 and CDR2 (germline): MDHEN, SYDVKM. Trimming shortened V by 5 bases and J by 1 base, and 9 bases separated the two germline ends. This CDR3 has 14 residues. CDR3: CASSPTKSNQPQHF. In DNA form, the CDR3 reads TGTGCCAGCAGTCCGACTAAGAGCAATCAGCCCCAGCATTTT.

The chain joins TRBV4-1 to TRBJ2-3, with D possibly matching TRBD2 (5 bases). Trimming took off 5 bases at V and 4 bases at J, with 16 bases between the two ends. The germline CDR1 and CDR2 sequences are MGHRA and YSYEKL. The CDR3 consists of 15 residues. This CDR3 is CASSFLLGFSDTQYF. Here the CDR3 DNA reads TGCGCCAGCAGCTTCCTACTAGGGTTCTCAGATACGCAGTATTTT.

The chain combines TRBV14 with TRBJ2-7, with D possibly matching TRBD2 (6 bases). Between the trimmed V and J ends, which lost 2 bases and 2 bases, there was a span of 13 bases. The germline V gene has CDR1 SGHDN and CDR2 FVKESK. The CDR3 consists of 15 residues. For the CDR3, the DNA is TGTGCCAGCAGCCAATGGCTAGCGCCCACCTACGAGCAGTACTTC. Translated: CASSQWLAPTYEQYF.

This chain connects TRBV27 to TRBJ1-4; TRBD1 matches 8 bases. CDR3 length equals 15 residues. CDR1 is MNHEY, CDR2 SMNVEV, per germline (reference sequence). V was clipped by 4 bases and J by 7 bases; unmatched bases: 8. The DNA for the CDR3 is TGTGCCAGCAGTTCAATCCGGGACAGGCCTGAAAAACTGTTTTTT. Translation gives CASSSIRDRPEKLFF. Full variable domain (rest looked up from reference TRBV27 and TRBJ1-4): EAQVTQNPRYLITVTGKKLTVTCSQNMNHEYMSWYRQDPGLGLRQIYYSMNVEVTDKGDVPEGYKVSRKEKRNFPLILESPSPNQTSLYFCASSSIRDRPEKLFFGSGTQLSVL.

The chain joins TRBV25-1 to TRBJ1-3; D is unresolved. The V end lost 6 bases, the J end lost 2 bases, and 14 bases lay between the germline ends. The germline V gene encodes CDR1 MGHDK and CDR2 SYGVNS. The CDR3 consists of 15 residues. Here the CDR3 DNA reads TGTGCCAGCAGGGGCCACTTAACAGCTGGAAACACCATATATTTT. Translation gives CASRGHLTAGNTIYF.

The rearrangement links TRBV6-5 to TRBJ2-2; D gene uncertain. The length of the CDR3 is 12 residues. The germline V and J ends were trimmed by 5 bases and 1 base, with 2 bases remaining between them. Germline CDR1 MNHEY, CDR2 SVGAGI. Here the CDR3 DNA reads TGTGCCAGCAGTAAGAACACCGGGGAGCTGTTTTTT. Translation gives CASSKNTGELFF.

This chain joins TRBV7-8 and TRBJ2-7, with 9 bases that match TRBD1. V lost 5 bases, J lost 2 bases, and 7 bases stayed unmatched. Germline loops: CDR1 SGHVS, CDR2 FQNEAQ. The CDR3 consists of 15 residues. CDR3 sequence: CASSVGDRAPYEQYF. CDR3 bases: TGTGCCAGCAGCGTAGGGGACAGGGCTCCCTACGAGCAGTACTTC.